These 19 T cell receptor beta chains originate from one sample sequenced in a study of CD8 T cells in Susac syndrome. Random hexamers served to reverse transcribe about 0.5 to 1 ug RNA. MiXCR, applied by TCRdb to the immunoSEQ multiplex PCR reads, yields one record per CDR3 protein. In the table there are about 130,000 distinct CDR3 sequences, approximately 95% of which are singletons. Sequences were obtained from CD8+ T cells from PBMCs. All receptors come from a human donor with multiple sclerosis.

This chain uses TRBV28 with TRBJ2-7; D perhaps matches TRBD1 (6 bases). Trimming removed 6 bases at V and 4 bases at J, with 13 bases between. Germline V gives CDR1 MDHEN, CDR2 SYDVKM. The CDR3 is made up of 13 amino acids. The CDR3: CASRVTGIYEQYF. Here the CDR3 DNA reads TGTGCCAGCAGAGTGACAGGAATATACGAGCAGTACTTC.

This chain uses TRBV11-1 with TRBJ2-1, with 10 bases that match TRBD2. The CDR3 extends over 15 amino acids. With 1 base clipped from V and 10 bases from J, the junction kept 7 bases outside the gene matches. CDR1 SGHAT and CDR2 FQDESV come from the germline V gene (reference sequence). The chain's CDR3 is CASSLGAGGPVEQFF. The CDR3, as DNA: TGTGCCAGCAGCTTAGGAGCGGGAGGGCCAGTCGAGCAGTTCTTC. The complete variable domain, with remaining parts taken from reference TRBV11-1 and TRBJ2-1, reads EAEVAQSPRYKITEKSQAVAFWCDPISGHATLYWYRQILGQGPELLVQFQDESVVDDSQLPKDRFSAERLKGVDSTLKIQPAELGDSAMYLCASSLGAGGPVEQFFGPGTRLTVL.

Regarding this clonotype: Germline and junction disagree at one end, which may indicate a read error. The V gene is TRBV5-1, the J gene TRBJ2-3, with D possibly matching TRBD1 (6 bases). Germline V gene lookup returns CDR1 SGHRS and CDR2 YFSETQ. The CDR3 has 16 residues. CDR3 loop: CASSLAGARGTDTQYF. The CDR3 DNA reads as TGCGCCAGCAGCTTGGCCGGGGCCAGGGGCACGGATACGCAGTATTTT.

With regard to this clonotype: The junction departs from germline at one end; a sequencing error may be responsible. The chain employs TRBV4-1 and TRBJ1-2; tentative D call: TRBD1 (5 bases). The CDR3 spans 12 residues. Looked up from germline, CDR1 is MGHRA and CDR2 is YSYEKL. The CDR3 DNA sequence: TGTGCCAGCAGCCAAGGCGGGGGAGGCTACACCTTC. Encoded protein: CASSQGGGGYTF.

V usage is TRBV7-9 and J usage is TRBJ2-1; TRBD2 aligns across 9 bases. The germline CDR1 and CDR2 sequences are SEHNR and FQNEAQ (reference sequence). V lost 1 base, J lost 8 bases, and 6 bases stayed unmatched. The CDR3 extends over 15 amino acids. CDR3 in amino acids: CASSLGGRARDEQFF. The CDR3, as DNA: TGTGCCAGCAGCTTAGGCGGGAGGGCCAGGGATGAGCAGTTCTTC.

This sequence joins TRBV20-1 and TRBJ2-4, with D possibly being TRBD1 or TRBD2 (6 bases each). Per the germline V gene, CDR1 is DFQATT and CDR2 is SNEGSKA (reference sequence). This CDR3 comprises 13 residues. V dropped 6 bases and J dropped 6 bases, with 15 bases sitting between them. CDR3 loop: CSASSRGRNIQYF. The DNA for the CDR3 is TGCAGTGCCAGCTCTCGGGGGCGAAACATTCAGTACTTC.

The V call is TRBV27, the J call TRBJ2-7; possibly TRBD2 for D (6 bases). The germline CDR1 and CDR2 sequences are MNHEY and SMNVEV (reference sequence). The ends were cut back, 8 bases at V and 5 bases at J, with 13 bases in the middle. The CDR3 loop spans 12 amino acids. The CDR3 nucleotides are TGTGCCAGCGGGACTGCCCTCCACGAGCAGTACGTC. Encoded protein: CASGTALHEQYV.

V is TRBV13 and J is TRBJ2-7; either TRBD1 or TRBD2 may fit D (5 bases each). The CDR3 is 13 amino acids. Germline values: CDR1 PRHDT, CDR2 FYEKMQ (reference sequence). V shed 4 bases and J shed 3 bases, with 10 bases lying between them. Here the CDR3 DNA reads TGTGCCAGCAGCTGGGGACGGAACTACGAGCAGTACTTC. Protein: CASSWGRNYEQYF.

The chain uses TRBV24-1 and TRBJ1-2; 11 nucleotides line up with TRBD1. Per the germline V gene, CDR1 is KGHDR and CDR2 is SFDVKD. J was trimmed by 6 bases and V by 6 bases; bases with no gene match: 5. This CDR3 contains 14 residues. The CDR3 reads CATSNMDRGHGYTF. The CDR3 region has the DNA TGTGCCACCAGTAACATGGACAGGGGGCATGGCTACACCTTC.

The chain employs TRBV6-5 and TRBJ1-1; no firm D call. From germline, CDR1 is MNHEY and CDR2 SVGAGI. Between the trimmed V and J ends, which lost 0 bases and 0 bases, there was a span of 2 bases. This CDR3 contains 13 residues. The CDR3 spells CASSYSLNTEAFF. CDR3 DNA: TGTGCCAGCAGTTACTCCTTGAACACTGAAGCTTTCTTT.

The V and J genes are TRBV3-1 and TRBJ2-7; tentative D call: TRBD2 (6 bases). This CDR3 region has 13 residues. Trimming removed 4 bases at V and 3 bases at J, with 10 bases between. Germline loops: CDR1 LGHDT, CDR2 YNNKEL (reference sequence). The CDR3 DNA reads TGTGCCAGCAGCCTTAGCGGCAACTACGAGCAGTACGTC. Amino acids: CASSLSGNYEQYV.

This sequence joins TRBV20-1 and TRBJ1-2; the match to TRBD1 covers 7 bases. The length of the CDR3 is 16 residues. Germline lookup yields CDR1 DFQATT and CDR2 SNEGSKA (reference sequence). After removal of 0 bases from V and 6 bases from J, the junction contained 13 bases not matched to a gene. CDR3 DNA sequence: TGCAGTGCTAGAGATAGGGGACAGCCAATCCTCCATGGCTACACCTTC. This codes for CSARDRGQPILHGYTF.

This sequence joins TRBV14 and TRBJ1-3, with D possibly matching TRBD1 (5 bases). V was shortened by 4 bases and J by 1 base, with 8 bases between the two germline ends. The CDR3 runs to 14 residues. Per the germline V gene, CDR1 is SGHDN and CDR2 is FVKESK. Written as DNA, the CDR3 is TGTGCCAGCAGCCGCCCAGGGTCTGGAAACACCATATATTTT. Residues: CASSRPGSGNTIYF.

The V call is TRBV29-1, the J call TRBJ2-1; D call uncertain. V lost 3 bases and J 1 base, leaving 10 bases between the germline ends. CDR3 length: 14 residues. Germline CDR1 is SQVTM and CDR2 is ANQGSEA. CDR3: CSVDSTESYNEQFF. CDR3 bases: TGCAGCGTTGATAGTACCGAATCCTACAATGAGCAGTTCTTC.

The J gene is TRBJ2-7, the V gene TRBV30; D not resolved. The CDR3 sequence is 14 residues long. Germline CDR1 GTSNPN, CDR2 SVGIG (reference sequence). Trimming left V 0 bases short and J 2 bases short, with 11 bases between. In nucleotides, the CDR3 is TGTGCCTGGAGTGTTCGGGCGGAGACCTACGAGCAGTACTTC. This sequence encodes CAWSVRAETYEQYF.

The chain is built from TRBV24-1 and TRBJ2-7; the D gene is possibly TRBD1 (5 bases). This CDR3 is built from 13 residues. The germline V and J ends were trimmed by 3 bases and 8 bases, with 13 bases remaining between them. Germline CDR1 reads KGHDR; CDR2 reads SFDVKD. In DNA form, the CDR3 reads TGTGCCACCAGTGATGTTTCAGGGCGGAAGCAGTACTTC. It is translated as CATSDVSGRKQYF.

This chain uses TRBV4-1 with TRBJ1-6; 9 bases are a match to TRBD1. Germline loops: CDR1 MGHRA, CDR2 YSYEKL. This CDR3 has 16 amino acids. V lost 5 bases and J lost 7; bases outside the gene matches: 9. The DNA of the CDR3 is TGCGCCAGCAGCGGCCGGGACAGGGCTTTGAATTCACCCCTCCACTTT. This translates into CASSGRDRALNSPLHF.

The rearrangement links TRBV5-1 to TRBJ1-6, with 11 bases identical to TRBD1. The junction had 5 bases not matched to a gene; V was cut back by 4 bases and J by 8 bases. Germline V gene data show CDR1 as SGHRS and CDR2 as YFSETQ. This CDR3 has 15 amino acids. DNA of the CDR3: TGCGCCAGCAGCCCGTCGGGACAGGGGGATTCACCCCTCCACTTT. It encodes CASSPSGQGDSPLHF.

The rearrangement joins TRBV7-9 to TRBJ2-1, with D unclear. CDR1 SEHNR and CDR2 FQNEAQ come from the germline V gene (reference sequence). The V gene lost 7 bases and the J gene lost 8 bases, with 12 bases spanning the gap. The CDR3 sequence is 12 residues long. CDR3 loop: CASTKNPDEQFF. As DNA, the CDR3 is TGTGCCAGCACCAAAAATCCGGATGAGCAGTTCTTC.